This record concerns one TCR beta chain sequence. In the source study's methods: Amplified reference gene primers provided the basis for estimating nucleated cell counts. TCRdb keeps only in-frame clones here, not all; method: immunoSEQ multiplex PCR. The D gene and trimming were derived from the DNA, and the V and J assignments and clone size from that table. The table includes over 130,000 clones, 85% to 90% detected once. The sample comes from a study of blood T cell repertoires in COVID-19. Study-level background: The origin of the acute and convalescent COVID-19 samples was the United States, Italy and Spain. Nucleic acid was either cDNA or gDNA, and it came from T cells, B-cell-depleted T cells, or PBMCs.

The origin of this receptor is a woman older than 75 with acute or convalescent COVID-19. The sample comprised peripheral blood.

Here the CDR3 DNA reads TGTGCCAGTACCGGGACAGCGTATTCTGGAAACACCATATATTTT. This translates into CASTGTAYSGNTIYF. The chain has TRBV19 and TRBJ1-3, with 7 positions matching TRBD1. After removal of 7 bases from V and 1 base from J, the junction contained 7 bases not matched to a gene. The germline V gene has CDR1 LNHDA and CDR2 SQIVND (reference sequence). The CDR3 is made up of 15 amino acids.